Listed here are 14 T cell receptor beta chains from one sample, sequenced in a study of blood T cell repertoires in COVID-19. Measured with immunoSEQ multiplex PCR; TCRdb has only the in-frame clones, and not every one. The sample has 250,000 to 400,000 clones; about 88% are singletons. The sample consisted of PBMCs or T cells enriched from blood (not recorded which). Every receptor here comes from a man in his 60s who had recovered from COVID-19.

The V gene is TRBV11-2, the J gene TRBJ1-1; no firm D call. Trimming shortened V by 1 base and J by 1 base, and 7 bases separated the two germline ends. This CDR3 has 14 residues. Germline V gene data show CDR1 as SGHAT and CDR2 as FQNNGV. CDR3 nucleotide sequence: TGTGCCAGCAGCTTAGCTCTCGGGAACACTGAAGCTTTCTTT. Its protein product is CASSLALGNTEAFF.

The CDR3 DNA sequence: TGTGCCAGCAGCCTCGGCAACAGGGGCGATGAGCAGTTCTTC. This encodes CASSLGNRGDEQFF. The chain has TRBV3-1 (or the pseudogene TRBV3-2) and TRBJ2-1; 7 bases map to TRBD1. J was trimmed by 8 bases and V by 4 bases; bases with no gene match: 8. CDR1 LGHDT and CDR2 YNNKEL come from the germline V gene (reference sequence). CDR3 length: 14 residues.

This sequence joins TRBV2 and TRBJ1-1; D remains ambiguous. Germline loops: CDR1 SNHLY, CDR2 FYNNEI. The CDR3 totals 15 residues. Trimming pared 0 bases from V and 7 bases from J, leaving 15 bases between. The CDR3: CASSEARGFKIEAFF. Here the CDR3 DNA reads TGTGCCAGCAGTGAAGCGCGCGGGTTTAAGATTGAAGCTTTCTTT.

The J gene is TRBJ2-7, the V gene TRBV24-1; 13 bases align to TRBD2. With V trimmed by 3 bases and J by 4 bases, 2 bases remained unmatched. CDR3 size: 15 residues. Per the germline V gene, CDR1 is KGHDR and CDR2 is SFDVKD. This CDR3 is CATSDPTSGRYEQYF. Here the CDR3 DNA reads TGTGCCACCAGTGATCCGACTAGCGGGAGGTACGAGCAGTACTTC.

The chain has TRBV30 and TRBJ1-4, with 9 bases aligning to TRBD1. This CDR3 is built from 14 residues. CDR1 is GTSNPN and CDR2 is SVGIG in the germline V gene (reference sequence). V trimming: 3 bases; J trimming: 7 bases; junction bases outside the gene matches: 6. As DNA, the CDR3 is TGTGCCTGGAGCCTACAGGGGGCTTTTGAAAAACTGTTTTTT. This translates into CAWSLQGAFEKLFF.

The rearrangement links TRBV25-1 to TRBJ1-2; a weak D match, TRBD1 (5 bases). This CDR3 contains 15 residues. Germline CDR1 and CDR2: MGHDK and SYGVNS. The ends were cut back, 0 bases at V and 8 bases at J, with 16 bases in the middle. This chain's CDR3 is CASSEYSSRGYGYTF. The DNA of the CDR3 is TGTGCCAGCAGTGAATATAGTTCCCGGGGGTACGGCTACACCTTC.

The CDR3 loop reads CASSFRYYNEQFF. The CDR3 region has the DNA TGTGCCAGCAGCTTTCGGTATTACAATGAGCAGTTCTTC. This chain joins TRBV11-3 and TRBJ2-1; D is ambiguous. The CDR3 extends over 13 amino acids. Germline-derived CDR1 and CDR2 are SGHNT and YENEEA. V shed 3 bases and J shed 4 bases, with 7 bases lying between them.

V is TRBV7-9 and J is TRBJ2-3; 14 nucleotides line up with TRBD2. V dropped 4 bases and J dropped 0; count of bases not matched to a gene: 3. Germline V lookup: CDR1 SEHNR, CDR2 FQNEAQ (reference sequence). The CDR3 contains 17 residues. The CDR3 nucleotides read TGTGCCAGCAGCTCTAGACTAGCGGGGGGGAGCACAGATACGCAGTATTTT. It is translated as CASSSRLAGGSTDTQYF.

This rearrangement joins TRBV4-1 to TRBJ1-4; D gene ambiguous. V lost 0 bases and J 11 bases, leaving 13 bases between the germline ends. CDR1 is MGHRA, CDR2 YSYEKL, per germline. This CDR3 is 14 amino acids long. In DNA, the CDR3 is TGCGCCAGCAGCCAAGAAAGGGTCGGGAGGAAACTGTTTTTT. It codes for CASSQERVGRKLFF.

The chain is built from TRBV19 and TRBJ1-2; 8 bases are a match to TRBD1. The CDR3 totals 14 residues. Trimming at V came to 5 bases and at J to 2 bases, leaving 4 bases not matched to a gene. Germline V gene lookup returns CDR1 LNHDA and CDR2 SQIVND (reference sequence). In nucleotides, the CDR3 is TGTGCCAGTAGTCCCCGGGACAGGAACTATGGCTACACCTTC. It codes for CASSPRDRNYGYTF.

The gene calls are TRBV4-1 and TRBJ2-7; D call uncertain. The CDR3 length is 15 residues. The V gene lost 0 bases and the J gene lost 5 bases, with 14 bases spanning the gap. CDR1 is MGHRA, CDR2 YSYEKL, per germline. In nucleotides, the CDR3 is TGCGCCAGCAGCCAAGACGCCTCTAGATGGGACGAGCAGTACTTC. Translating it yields CASSQDASRWDEQYF.

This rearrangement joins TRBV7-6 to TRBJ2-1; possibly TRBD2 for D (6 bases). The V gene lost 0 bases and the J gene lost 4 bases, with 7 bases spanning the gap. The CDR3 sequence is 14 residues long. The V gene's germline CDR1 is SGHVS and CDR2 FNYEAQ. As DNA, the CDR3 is TGTGCCAGCAGCTTAGCGGGAGGTTACAATGAGCAGTTCTTC. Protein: CASSLAGGYNEQFF.

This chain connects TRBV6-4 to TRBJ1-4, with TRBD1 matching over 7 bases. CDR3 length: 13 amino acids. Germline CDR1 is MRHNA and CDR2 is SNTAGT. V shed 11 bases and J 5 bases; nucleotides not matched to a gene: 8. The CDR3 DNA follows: TGTGCCTTCGGGACAGCGTTAAATGAAAAACTGTTTTTT. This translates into CAFGTALNEKLFF.

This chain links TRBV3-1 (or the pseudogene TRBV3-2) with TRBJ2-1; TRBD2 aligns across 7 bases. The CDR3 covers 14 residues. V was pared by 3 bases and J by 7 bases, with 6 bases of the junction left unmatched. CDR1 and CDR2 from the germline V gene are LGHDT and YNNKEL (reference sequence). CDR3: CASSHLLAENEQFF. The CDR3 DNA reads TGTGCCAGCAGCCATCTGCTAGCGGAAAATGAGCAGTTCTTC.